The rows below give T cell receptor beta chains drawn from one sample of a study of long-term antiretroviral therapy in people with HIV. Libraries were prepared by immunoSEQ multiplex PCR; TCRdb keeps only in-frame clonotypes and omits some of them. The table has about 27,000 clones, roughly 80% seen once. Here the sequenced sample was unsorted PBMCs, taken 0.8 years before starting antiretroviral therapy. Source of these receptors: a man aged 18 to 30 with HIV. Both conserved end residues are part of each CDR3. Fields, in order: J gene, V gene, D gene, clone size, CDR3 DNA, CDR3 protein. A D gene is named only where the DNA matches it firmly. The listing skips clone size in some rows; elsewhere it reads once, few, many or a size class.

TRBJ1-6,TRBV6-6,.,.,TGTGCCAGCAGTTACCGAAGCTCCTATAATTCACCCCTCCACTTT,CASSYRSSYNSPLHF
TRBJ2-6,TRBV27,TRBD1,.,TGTGCCAGCAGTTCCCCAGGGGGCGCTTTTGGGGCCAACGTCCTGACTTTC,CASSSPGGAFGANVLTF
TRBJ1-2,TRBV10-2,.,.,TGCGCCAGCAGTGAGTCATTGCAAGGGGCCTATGGCTACACCTTC,CASSESLQGAYGYTF
TRBJ1-2,TRBV4-1,.,.,TGCGCCAGCAGCCAACCCTTCCGAGTGGGGGACTATGGCTACACCTTC,CASSQPFRVGDYGYTF
TRBJ2-2,TRBV9,TRBD1,.,TGTGCCAGCAGCACCCAAAGGACAGGAAAAAGACCGAACACCGGGGAGCTGTTTTTT,CASSTQRTGKRPNTGELFF
TRBJ2-7,TRBV19,.,.,TGTGCCAGTAGTACGAAGGAGGGACTCCGGAACTACGAGCAGTACTTC,CASSTKEGLRNYEQYF
TRBJ2-7,TRBV5-5,TRBD1,.,TGTGCCAGCAGCTTGTTGTTCCTGGACAGGGGCAACGAGCAGTACTTC,CASSLLFLDRGNEQYF
TRBJ2-7,TRBV27,TRBD2,once,TGTGCCAGCCACCCTAGCGGGGGGCTTTCCTACGAGCAGTACTTC,CASHPSGGLSYEQYF
TRBJ2-2,TRBV19,TRBD2,.,TGTGCCAGTAGGCCCGGGACTAGCGGGGACACCGGGGAGCTGTTTTTT,CASRPGTSGDTGELFF
TRBJ2-1,TRBV2,.,.,TGTGCCACGACGGGGAACTCCTACAATGAGCAGTTCTTC,CATTGNSYNEQFF
TRBJ1-1,TRBV6-1,.,.,TGTGCCAGCAGTGAATTTGGGGGCCGAGGAGCTTTCTTT,CASSEFGGRGAFF
TRBJ1-5,TRBV7-2,TRBD1,.,TGTGCCAGCAGCCCCGGACAGGGGGCAGGGTGGGATCAGCCCCAGCATTTT,CASSPGQGAGWDQPQHF
TRBJ2-7,TRBV6-5,.,.,TGTGCCAGCAGTTACCCGGGACGGGAAGCCTACGAGCAGTACTTC,CASSYPGREAYEQYF
TRBJ1-4,TRBV5-1,.,.,TGCGCCAGCAATAGGGCCCTGGGTGAAAAACTGTTTTTT,CASNRALGEKLFF
TRBJ1-2,TRBV30,.,.,TGTGCCTGGAGCCACAGCTATGGCTACACCTTC,CAWSHSYGYTF
TRBJ1-6,TRBV1,.,.,TGCACCAGCAGTCCAGAGAACTCACCCCTCCACTTT,CTSSPENSPLHF
TRBJ2-7,TRBV6-5,.,few,TGTGCCAGCAGTTATGACAGCTCCTACGAGCAGTACTTC,CASSYDSSYEQYF
TRBJ2-7,TRBV23-1,.,.,TGCGCCAGCGGCCCTCATAGTAACCCGAAAAAGCAGTACTTC,CASGPHSNPKKQYF
TRBJ2-7,TRBV5-4,TRBD2,.,TGTGCCAGCAGCTTGGAGCGGGATGTCGACGAGCAGTACTTC,CASSLERDVDEQYF
TRBJ1-6,TRBV9,TRBD1,once,TGTGCCAGCAGCCCATGGGACAGGGATTCACCCCTCCACTTT,CASSPWDRDSPLHF
TRBJ2-1,TRBV4-1,.,.,TGCGCCAGCAGCCTTCAAGTTGGCAATGAGCAGTTCTTC,CASSLQVGNEQFF
TRBJ2-3,TRBV10-2,.,.,TGCGCCAGCAGTGATTGGGCGGCAAGCACAGATACGCAGTATTTT,CASSDWAASTDTQYF
TRBJ2-5,TRBV5-6,.,.,TGTGCCAGCAGCTTTGGGGCGGGGAAAGAGACCCAGTACTTC,CASSFGAGKETQYF
TRBJ1-6,TRBV7-2,.,few,TGTGCCAGCAGCTTAGCGGGGAATGGTTCACCCCTCCACTTT,CASSLAGNGSPLHF
TRBJ1-3,TRBV7-8,TRBD1,.,TGTGCCAGCAGCCACCGAAGCGTGTGGGACAGGGGACCCTCAAGCTCTGGAAACACCATATATTTT,CASSHRSVWDRGPSSSGNTIYF
TRBJ2-5,TRBV18,.,.,TGTGCCAGCTCGCCCTATACAGATCCCCAAGAGACCCAGTACTTC,CASSPYTDPQETQYF
TRBJ2-1,TRBV11-3,.,.,TGTGCCAGCAGCTTAGGTCCTAGCCTTCCCTACAATGAGCAGTTCTTC,CASSLGPSLPYNEQFF
TRBJ2-7,TRBV7-7,TRBD1,medium-sized,TGTGCTAGCAGCCCCGGGACAGGTGGACTGGAGCAGTACTTC,CASSPGTGGLEQYF
TRBJ2-3,TRBV6-6,.,few,TGTGCCAGCAAGCCCAGTGTTAGCTCAGATACGCAGTATTTT,CASKPSVSSDTQYF
TRBJ1-1,TRBV10-3,TRBD1,.,TGTGCCATCGCGGGGACAGCATTGAACACTGAAGCTTTCTTT,CAIAGTALNTEAFF
TRBJ2-1,TRBV7-8,TRBD1,.,TGTGCCAGCATGGACCGGGACAGGGGAGTGAGGGAGCAGTTCTTC,CASMDRDRGVREQFF
TRBJ2-7,TRBV19,TRBD1,.,TGTGCCAGTAAAGAACAGGGGGGACCCTACGAGCAGTACTTC,CASKEQGGPYEQYF
TRBJ1-4,TRBV7-6,.,.,TGTGCCAGCGGCAAAGACAGGCACCGAGCAACTAATGAAAAACTGTTTTTT,CASGKDRHRATNEKLFF
TRBJ2-5,TRBV5-1,.,.,TGCGCCAGCAGCGCGTCGATCGCCGCGAGAGAGACCCAGTACTTC,CASSASIAARETQYF
TRBJ2-7,TRBV5-1,.,.,TGCGCCAGCAGCTTCTCCCAGGGGAGGACCTACGAGCAGTACTTC,CASSFSQGRTYEQYF
TRBJ2-1,TRBV27,.,.,TGTGCCAGCAGTACGGACAGGGAGGGCAATGAGCAGTTCTTC,CASSTDREGNEQFF
TRBJ2-1,TRBV4-2,TRBD1,.,TGTGCCAGCAGCCGGGAAGCAGGGGGCTCCTACAATGAGCAGTTCTTC,CASSREAGGSYNEQFF
TRBJ1-4,TRBV19,TRBD1,.,TGTGCCAGTAGTCCGGCGGACAGGCCTAATGAAAAACTGTTTTTT,CASSPADRPNEKLFF
TRBJ1-1,TRBV6-5,.,.,TGTGCCAGCAGCCCCGGACAGAAGAACACTGAAGCTTTCTTT,CASSPGQKNTEAFF
TRBJ1-1,TRBV5-4,TRBD1,.,TGTGCCAGCAGTGACAGGGTAGGCACTGAAGCTTTCTTT,CASSDRVGTEAFF
TRBJ2-7,TRBV10-3,.,.,TGTGCCACGGGACTGATTACCTACGAGCAGTACTTC,CATGLITYEQYF
TRBJ2-3,TRBV5-1,.,.,TGCGCCAGCAGCTCGGGATATATAGCCTCTAGCACAGATACGCAGTATTTT,CASSSGYIASSTDTQYF